Following are 18 T cell receptor beta chains from one sample sequenced in a study of blood T cell repertoires in COVID-19. Using immunoSEQ multiplex PCR, the repertoire was profiled, and TCRdb retains in-frame clones only, with some absent. Of roughly 500,000 clones in the sample, around 89% are singletons; the top ten hold about 1.7%. Material: PBMCs or T cells enriched from blood (not recorded which). The source of these receptors is a woman between 40 and 50 years old who had recovered from COVID-19.

This rearrangement joins TRBV13 to TRBJ2-7; D remains ambiguous. The CDR3 has 13 amino acids. V was cut by 5 bases and J by 1 base, with 9 bases left in between. Germline V gives CDR1 PRHDT, CDR2 FYEKMQ (reference sequence). The CDR3 sequence is CASSPARSYEQYF. In DNA form, the CDR3 reads TGTGCCAGCAGCCCGGCTAGATCCTACGAGCAGTACTTC. Using reference TRBV13 and TRBJ2-7 for the parts outside the CDR3, the full variable domain is AAGVIQSPRHLIKEKRETATLKCYPIPRHDTVYWYQQGPGQDPQFLISFYEKMQSDKGSIPDRFSAQQFSDYHSELNMSSLELGDSALYFCASSPARSYEQYFGPGTRLTVT.

This sequence joins TRBV5-1 and TRBJ1-4, with TRBD1 matching over 8 bases. Germline loops: CDR1 SGHRS, CDR2 YFSETQ. The CDR3 consists of 16 residues. V was clipped by 0 bases and J by 4 bases; unmatched bases: 5. CDR3 loop: CASSLDGTGFNEKLFF. The CDR3 coding sequence is TGCGCCAGCAGCTTGGATGGGACAGGCTTTAATGAAAAACTGTTTTTT.

This clone came up once. The rearrangement uses TRBV6-5 and TRBJ2-7, with 8 bases fitting TRBD2. CDR3 length: 15 amino acids. Per the germline V gene, CDR1 is MNHEY and CDR2 is SVGAGI. The trim removed 6 bases at V and 3 bases at J, leaving 10 bases unmatched. DNA of the CDR3: TGTGCCAGCAGAAGCGGGGGAGCGGATGTCTACGAGCAGTACTTC. This encodes CASRSGGADVYEQYF.

On this clone itself: This specimen includes other DNA sequences encoding the same CDR3. This chain connects TRBV6-5 to TRBJ1-5; D may be TRBD1 (6 bases). Germline V gives CDR1 MNHEY, CDR2 SVGAGI. V was cut by 5 bases and J by 3 bases, with 11 bases left in between. The CDR3 consists of 14 residues. DNA of the CDR3: TGTGCCAGCAGTCCCACAGGGCTCAATCAGCCCCAGCATTTT. Residues: CASSPTGLNQPQHF.

Remarks on this clone: The sample holds other DNA sequences that translate to the same CDR3. The V gene is TRBV19, the J gene TRBJ1-6; the D gene is possibly TRBD1 (5 bases). With 1 base removed from V and 10 bases from J, the gap between germline ends came to 11 bases. From germline, CDR1 is LNHDA and CDR2 SQIVND (reference sequence). The CDR3 length is 14 residues. This chain's CDR3 is CASSIGQGYSPLHF. Here the CDR3 DNA reads TGTGCCAGTAGTATAGGGCAGGGTTACTCACCCCTCCACTTT.

The chain uses TRBV5-1 and TRBJ1-1; 7 bases are a match to TRBD1. The V segment lost 3 bases and the J segment 1 base; nucleotides outside the gene matches: 12. This CDR3 spans 17 amino acids. The germline V gene encodes CDR1 SGHRS and CDR2 YFSETQ. CDR3 amino acids: CASSSTPTGTANTEAFF. For the CDR3, the DNA is TGCGCCAGCAGCTCTACCCCCACCGGGACAGCGAACACTGAAGCTTTCTTT.

The chain is built from TRBV6-6 and TRBJ1-2; possible D gene TRBD1, 5 bases. Trimming cost V 0 bases and J 6 bases, with 17 bases left between them. The CDR3 loop spans 16 amino acids. Germline loops: CDR1 MNHNY, CDR2 SVGAGI (reference sequence). CDR3 sequence reads: CASSYSHLTGLNGYTF. The CDR3 coding sequence is TGTGCCAGCAGTTACTCACACCTAACAGGATTAAATGGCTACACCTTC.

The chain is built from TRBV9 and TRBJ1-2; 8 bases match TRBD1. Germline V gene lookup returns CDR1 SGDLS and CDR2 YYNGEE. This CDR3 spans 15 amino acids. Trimming took 4 bases from V and 7 from J; bases not matched to a gene: 12. CDR3 region: CASSNWTGNAGGYTF. For the CDR3, the DNA is TGTGCCAGCAGCAACTGGACAGGGAACGCAGGTGGCTACACCTTC.

The genes are TRBV5-1 and TRBJ2-7; D may be TRBD2 (5 bases). In germline, CDR1 is SGHRS, CDR2 YFSETQ. V lost 5 bases to trimming and J lost 7 bases, with 22 bases between them. The CDR3 length is 15 residues. CDR3 amino acids: CASSRTGEVPGEQYF. CDR3 coding DNA: TGCGCCAGCAGTAGGACTGGGGAAGTACCGGGGGAGCAGTACTTC.

This rearrangement joins TRBV24-1 to TRBJ2-1, with 13 bases identical to TRBD2. The CDR3 length is 17 residues. V lost 3 bases to trimming and J lost 12 bases; unmatched junction nucleotides: 13. Germline V gene data show CDR1 as KGHDR and CDR2 as SFDVKD. The CDR3 sequence: CATSDTGLAGETALQFF. The DNA for the CDR3 is TGTGCCACCAGTGATACCGGACTAGCGGGAGAGACTGCATTGCAGTTCTTC.

This chain's CDR3 is CASSPASPANEKLFF. The CDR3 nucleotides are TGTGCCAGCAGCCCAGCTAGCCCCGCTAATGAAAAACTGTTTTTT. The chain carries TRBV4-2 and TRBJ1-4; D gene unclear. The germline V and J ends were trimmed by 4 bases and 3 bases, with 12 bases remaining between them. CDR3 size: 15 residues. Germline assignment: CDR1 LGHNA and CDR2 YNFKEQ.

The chain employs TRBV29-1 and TRBJ1-2; the match to TRBD1 covers 11 bases. V was pared by 1 base and J by 7 bases, with 2 bases of the junction left unmatched. The germline V gene encodes CDR1 SQVTM and CDR2 ANQGSEA. The CDR3 covers 13 residues. The CDR3 sequence is CSVEGTGGSGYTF. For the CDR3, the DNA is TGCAGCGTTGAAGGGACAGGGGGCTCTGGCTACACCTTC.

V gene TRBV19 combines with J gene TRBJ1-1; 7 bases are a match to TRBD1. Trimming removed 3 bases from V and 5 bases from J; junction bases left unmatched: 12. This CDR3 spans 16 amino acids. Germline V gene data show CDR1 as LNHDA and CDR2 as SQIVND (reference sequence). The CDR3 DNA sequence: TGTGCCAGTAGTATTGCCGCTGTCGGCAGGGGGACTGAAGCTTTCTTT. Protein sequence: CASSIAAVGRGTEAFF.

The rearrangement joins TRBV4-1 to TRBJ1-5; 7 bases align to TRBD1. Germline-derived CDR1 and CDR2 are MGHRA and YSYEKL. This CDR3 has 17 amino acids. The V and J ends lost 0 bases and 4 bases, in that order; junction bases with no gene match: 9. CDR3 DNA: TGCGCCAGCAGCCAAGATCTCTTAACAGGGGTTAATCAGCCCCAGCATTTT. Encoded protein: CASSQDLLTGVNQPQHF.

The rearrangement uses TRBV27 and TRBJ2-3; D unresolved. The CDR3 extends over 13 amino acids. V lost 3 bases, J lost 1 base, and 5 bases lay in between. In germline, CDR1 is MNHEY, CDR2 SMNVEV (reference sequence). The CDR3 sequence is CASSFGGTDTQYF. The CDR3 bases are TGTGCCAGCAGTTTTGGAGGCACAGATACGCAGTATTTT.

The chain recombines TRBV5-1 with TRBJ2-1, with 8 bases fitting TRBD1. Trimming took 0 bases from V and 9 from J; bases not matched to a gene: 5. This CDR3 comprises 14 residues. Germline CDR1 reads SGHRS; CDR2 reads YFSETQ. The CDR3 protein is CASSLDGQGAEQFF. The CDR3 DNA sequence: TGCGCCAGCAGCTTGGATGGACAGGGAGCTGAGCAGTTCTTC.

The chain has TRBV6-2 or TRBV6-3 and TRBJ2-7; 13 bases agree with TRBD2. V was pared by 2 bases and J by 3 bases, with 7 bases of the junction left unmatched. The length of the CDR3 is 17 residues. Germline loops: CDR1 MNHEY, CDR2 SVGEGT. CDR3 DNA sequence: TGTGCCAGCAGTTACGGGACTAGCGGGACGAGGATCTACGAGCAGTACTTC. The encoded protein is CASSYGTSGTRIYEQYF.

The rearrangement joins TRBV30 to TRBJ1-2; D gene ambiguous. The CDR3 contains 11 residues. Germline V gene sequence: CDR1 GTSNPN, CDR2 SVGIG (reference sequence). Trimming pared 2 bases from V and 8 bases from J, leaving 9 bases between. The CDR3: CAWSMAEGYTF. CDR3 in DNA: TGTGCCTGGAGTATGGCGGAAGGCTACACCTTC.